The rows below give T cell receptor beta chains drawn from one sample of a study of blood T cell repertoires in COVID-19. Profiling relied on immunoSEQ multiplex PCR, and the TCRdb table lists in-frame clones only, not all of them. Of around 300,000 clones in the sample, 83% were seen once. The sequenced material came from peripheral blood. Receptor source: a woman in her forties or fifties who had recovered from COVID-19. Both conserved end residues are part of each CDR3.

CDR3 protein,V gene,J gene
CASTLSPGQGYSYEQYF,TRBV5-1,TRBJ2-7
CASSYSEDYEQYF,TRBV6-5,TRBJ2-7
CASSIGENTEAFF,TRBV19,TRBJ1-1
CASRDYTGDYGYTF,TRBV6-5,TRBJ1-2
CAGGRGDEAFF,TRBV7-9,TRBJ1-1
CASSLGGSGGHQPQHF,TRBV27,TRBJ1-5
CASSSGSTDTQYF,TRBV28,TRBJ2-3
CASSVDSGTYNEQFF,TRBV9,TRBJ2-1
CASSPGTSADTQYF,TRBV5-1,TRBJ2-3
CASSELRTGKETQYF,TRBV2,TRBJ2-5
CASSYRGGSYEQYF,TRBV6-5,TRBJ2-7
CATSDGRQGGYGYTF,TRBV24-1,TRBJ1-2
CASSQDFPGVGTDTQYF,TRBV4-2,TRBJ2-3
CASSLMGGGTEAFF,TRBV27,TRBJ1-1
CASSYPGVQANIQYF,TRBV6-2/TRBV6-3,TRBJ2-4
CASSPPTGYDGEAFF,TRBV6-2/TRBV6-3,TRBJ1-1
CASSLARGGTYEQYF,TRBV5-4,TRBJ2-7
CASSFWGGETQYF,TRBV5-1,TRBJ2-5
CASSYTRTGAFF,TRBV6-2/TRBV6-3,TRBJ1-1
CASSLLWTSGRGSTDTQYF,TRBV28,TRBJ2-3
CASYVAGRGTGQYF,TRBV23-1,TRBJ2-7
CASTGLAVAKNIQYF,TRBV6-4,TRBJ2-4
CASSSRTGMSYEQYF,TRBV6-2/TRBV6-3,TRBJ2-7
CAPPGWYRNEKLFF,TRBV24-1,TRBJ1-4
CASSLGPQDSYGYTF,TRBV27,TRBJ1-2
CSASLGGGLAATQYF,TRBV20-1,TRBJ2-5
CAYLRRVRREEANTGELFF,TRBV2,TRBJ2-2
CASSLAPVAGGWYEQYF,TRBV7-6,TRBJ2-7
CATIGGPDHSNQPQHF,TRBV7-3,TRBJ1-5
CASSQRRGGTTNEKLFF,TRBV4-1,TRBJ1-4
CASCASNTGELFF,TRBV6-5,TRBJ2-2
CASRNRQGARNEQFF,TRBV7-8,TRBJ2-1
CASSQEGTGLSTQYF,TRBV4-3,TRBJ2-5
CASSPGTGATYEQYF,TRBV6-5,TRBJ2-7
CASSTSSSYNEQFF,TRBV7-9,TRBJ2-1
CASSYSSLAGGVEQFF,TRBV6-5,TRBJ2-1
CASSLGQGVEYEQYF,TRBV7-2,TRBJ2-7
CASSPAGRPAYNEQFF,TRBV18,TRBJ2-1
CASSLFLGGYGYTF,TRBV9,TRBJ1-2
CASSPGGGGANVLTF,TRBV11-1,TRBJ2-6
CASRRGQYNEQFF,TRBV11-2,TRBJ2-1
CASSAQGGSEAFF,TRBV6-6,TRBJ1-1
CASSSGLAGRLAKNIQYF,TRBV5-6,TRBJ2-4
CASSAQGAISYEQYF,TRBV7-2,TRBJ2-7
CASSERPATGIYNEQFF,TRBV6-1,TRBJ2-1
CASTQGLGQGSEAFF,TRBV7-9,TRBJ1-1
CANRMEGWPFSYTF,TRBV21-1,TRBJ1-2
CASSFGPGGPDTQYF,TRBV27,TRBJ2-3
CAWSRGLATGEQFF,TRBV30,TRBJ2-1
CASSSISYYNEQFF,TRBV11-1,TRBJ2-1
CASSLDSKNIQYF,TRBV12-3/TRBV12-4,TRBJ2-4
CSVGQKSNTEAFF,TRBV29-1,TRBJ1-1
CASSTGEETQYF,TRBV18,TRBJ2-5
CASSLVGALNTEAFF,TRBV7-9,TRBJ1-1